Listed here are 27 T cell receptor beta chains from one sample, sequenced in a study of long-term antiretroviral therapy in people with HIV. Running of the v3.0 immunoSEQ assay took place at survey level. Clones were sequenced by immunoSEQ multiplex PCR, and TCRdb holds only the in-frame ones, with some missing. The sample holds about 39,000 clones; about 85% are singletons and the top ten take roughly 6.1%. This specimen was unsorted PBMCs, taken 3.1 years after starting antiretroviral therapy. The receptors shown here come from a woman between 45 and 65 years old with HIV.

This chain joins TRBV13 and TRBJ1-1; D is ambiguous. CDR3 length: 13 amino acids. The V end was cut by 0 bases, the J end by 9 bases, with 11 bases between. Per the germline V gene, CDR1 is PRHDT and CDR2 is FYEKMQ (reference sequence). CDR3 nucleotides: TGTGCCAGCAGCTTAGGGGTCTCGGAGAAAGCTTTCTTT. Amino acid sequence: CASSLGVSEKAFF.

CDR3 region: CASSFRLAEETQYF. CDR3 nucleotide sequence: TGTGCCAGCAGCTTCCGACTAGCGGAAGAGACCCAGTACTTC. The chain employs TRBV5-6 and TRBJ2-5; the match to TRBD2 covers 9 bases. The length of the CDR3 is 14 residues. After removal of 2 bases from V and 3 bases from J, the junction contained 2 bases not matched to a gene. Germline CDR1 and CDR2: SGHDT and YYEEEE. The whole variable domain, filled in from reference TRBV5-6 and TRBJ2-5, reads DAGVTQSPTHLIKTRGQQVTLRCSPKSGHDTVSWYQQALGQGPQFIFQYYEEEERQRGNFPDRFSGHQFPNYSSELNVNALLLGDSALYLCASSFRLAEETQYFGPGTRLLVL.

By sample share, this clone is medium-sized. V and J are TRBV10-2 and TRBJ1-2, with TRBD1 as a possible D gene (6 bases). Trimming shortened V by 5 bases and J by 3 bases, and 19 bases separated the two germline ends. Per the germline V gene, CDR1 is WSHSY and CDR2 is SAAADI. The CDR3 runs to 16 residues. This chain's CDR3 is CASSNNLEAGDYGYTF. In nucleotides, the CDR3 is TGCGCCAGCAGTAATAATTTGGAGGCAGGGGACTATGGCTACACCTTC.

The chain employs TRBV5-6 and TRBJ1-2; D remains unclear. Germline V gives CDR1 SGHDT, CDR2 YYEEEE. Trimming removed 3 bases at V and 1 base at J, with 16 bases between. CDR3 length equals 16 residues. The CDR3, as DNA: TGTGCCAGCAGCTGGAGGGCCCGGGCCCTTAACTATGGCTACACCTTC. Translating gives CASSWRARALNYGYTF.

This chain links TRBV29-1 with TRBJ1-1; the D gene is possibly TRBD1 (5 bases). This CDR3 has 13 residues. Germline V gene sequence: CDR1 SQVTM, CDR2 ANQGSEA. V lost 4 bases to trimming and J lost 1 base, with 10 bases between them. The CDR3 is CSVAGRSNTEAFF. In nucleotides, the CDR3 is TGCAGCGTTGCGGGGCGGTCGAACACTGAAGCTTTCTTT. The whole variable domain, filled in from reference TRBV29-1 and TRBJ1-1, reads SAVISQKPSRDICQRGTSLTIQCQVDSQVTMMFWYRQQPGQSLTLIATANQGSEATYESGFVIDKFPISRPNLTFSTLTVSNMSPEDSSIYLCSVAGRSNTEAFFGQGTRLTVV.

The V gene is TRBV5-6, the J gene TRBJ2-2; D unclear. Germline lookup yields CDR1 SGHDT and CDR2 YYEEEE. Trimming shortened V by 4 bases and J by 6 bases, and 13 bases separated the two germline ends. CDR3 length: 14 residues. CDR3: CASSLGPQAGELFF. The CDR3 coding sequence is TGTGCCAGCAGCCTCGGGCCCCAAGCCGGGGAGCTGTTTTTT.

The chain employs TRBV5-4 and TRBJ1-5, with D unresolved. V was shortened by 4 bases and J by 7 bases, with 12 bases between the two germline ends. The CDR3 length is 13 residues. Germline CDR1 reads SGHNT; CDR2 reads YYREEE (reference sequence). The CDR3 spells CASSRDMGQPQHF. Written as DNA, the CDR3 is TGTGCCAGCAGCCGCGACATGGGGCAGCCCCAGCATTTT.

This chain joins TRBV7-9 and TRBJ1-2, with D uncertain. Trimming cost V 1 base and J 7 bases, with 16 bases left between them. Germline assignment: CDR1 SEHNR and CDR2 FQNEAQ (reference sequence). This CDR3 has 15 amino acids. In nucleotides, the CDR3 is TGTGCCAGCAGCTTAGTTTTAGATGGACGGAGTGGCTACACCTTC. Amino acids: CASSLVLDGRSGYTF. The entire variable domain, with the rest obtained from reference TRBV7-9 and TRBJ1-2, is as follows: DTGVSQNPRHKITKRGQNVTFRCDPISEHNRLYWYRQTLGQGPEFLTYFQNEAQLEKSRLLSDRFSAERPKGSFSTLEIQRTEQGDSAMYLCASSLVLDGRSGYTFGSGTRLTVV.

The J gene is TRBJ2-5, the V gene TRBV18; unclear D gene. CDR1 is KGHSH and CDR2 is LQKENI in the germline V gene. V lost 5 bases to trimming and J lost 2 bases, with 12 bases between them. This CDR3 is built from 14 residues. The CDR3 bases are TGTGCCAGCTCAGTAGCTAGGCAGCAAGAGACCCAGTACTTC. The encoded protein is CASSVARQQETQYF.

This clone has just one count. The CDR3 DNA reads as TGTGCCAGTAGTATGGGGCAACGTGGCTACACCTTC. Translated: CASSMGQRGYTF. V usage is TRBV19 and J usage is TRBJ1-2; the D gene is possibly TRBD1 (5 bases). V was pared by 3 bases and J by 7 bases, with 9 bases between. In germline, CDR1 is LNHDA, CDR2 SQIVND (reference sequence). The CDR3 spans 12 residues.

CDR3 sequence: CASSLGGTVAYEQYF. CDR3 nucleotides: TGTGCCAGCAGCTTGGGGGGGACGGTAGCCTACGAGCAGTACTTC. This sequence joins TRBV5-5 and TRBJ2-7; either TRBD1 or TRBD2 may fit D (5 bases each). The germline CDR1 and CDR2 sequences are SGHKS and YYEKEE (reference sequence). Between the trimmed V and J ends, which lost 0 bases and 2 bases, there was a span of 12 bases. There are 15 residues in the CDR3.

DNA of the CDR3: TGTGCCAGTAGTTCCTTTCCGGGACTGTTCACTGAAGCTTTCTTT. Amino acids: CASSSFPGLFTEAFF. The chain joins TRBV19 to TRBJ1-1; D might be TRBD1 (5 bases). Trimming left V 5 bases short and J 4 bases short, with 17 bases between. Germline V gives CDR1 LNHDA, CDR2 SQIVND (reference sequence). CDR3 length: 15 amino acids.

The V and J genes are TRBV30 and TRBJ1-4, with D hard to call. Trimming left V 4 bases short and J 3 bases short, with 12 bases between. Germline lookup yields CDR1 GTSNPN and CDR2 SVGIG (reference sequence). The CDR3 runs to 14 residues. Here the CDR3 DNA reads TGTGCCTGGAAAACGGGGAAATCTAATGAAAAACTGTTTTTT. It specifies CAWKTGKSNEKLFF.

This chain uses TRBV13 with TRBJ1-1; D is unclear. The CDR3 consists of 10 residues. Germline CDR1 reads PRHDT; CDR2 reads FYEKMQ (reference sequence). Trimming shortened V by 0 bases and J by 8 bases, and 1 base separated the two germline ends. In DNA form, the CDR3 reads TGTGCCAGCAGCTTAGGGGAAGCTTTCTTT. It encodes CASSLGEAFF.

The V and J genes are TRBV6-5 and TRBJ2-7; tentative D call: TRBD1 (5 bases). The CDR3 covers 16 residues. Germline V lookup: CDR1 MNHEY, CDR2 SVGAGI. Trimming stripped 4 bases from V and 2 bases from J, with 18 bases between. The CDR3 sequence is CASSLIDSDTTYEQYF. The CDR3 nucleotides read TGTGCCAGCAGTTTGATAGACAGTGACACAACCTACGAGCAGTACTTC.

The genes are TRBV2 and TRBJ1-1; D gene unclear. V was pared by 1 base and J by 1 base, with 1 base between. CDR1 is SNHLY and CDR2 is FYNNEI in the germline V gene. The CDR3 is 12 residues long. The CDR3 nucleotides read TGTGCCAGCAGTGAAGGGAACACTGAAGCTTTCTTT. It yields the protein CASSEGNTEAFF.

This chain links TRBV5-1 with TRBJ2-3; 11 bases are a match to TRBD2. The CDR3 runs to 16 residues. Trimming at V came to 5 bases and at J to 2 bases, leaving 7 bases not matched to a gene. Germline V gene lookup returns CDR1 SGHRS and CDR2 YFSETQ. DNA of the CDR3: TGCGCCAGCAGTGGAAGACTAGCGGGACTCACAGATACGCAGTATTTT. It yields the protein CASSGRLAGLTDTQYF.

This chain links TRBV11-2 with TRBJ2-1, with TRBD1 identical over 7 bases. V shed 2 bases, J shed 4 bases, and the junction held 5 bases outside the gene matches. This CDR3 region has 15 residues. Germline V lookup: CDR1 SGHAT, CDR2 FQNNGV. CDR3 loop: CASSLTGQAYNEQFF. Here the CDR3 DNA reads TGTGCCAGCAGCTTAACCGGACAGGCTTACAATGAGCAGTTCTTC.

By share, this clone counts as medium-sized (0.01 to 0.1%). V is TRBV5-4 and J is TRBJ1-4, with D unresolved. The CDR3 loop spans 14 amino acids. Germline CDR1 and CDR2: SGHNT and YYREEE (reference sequence). V lost 2 bases and J lost 7, with 12 bases in between. CDR3 protein: CASSFYSEGEKLFF. CDR3 nucleotide sequence: TGTGCCAGCAGCTTTTATTCCGAGGGTGAAAAACTGTTTTTT.

This clone was recorded once. J is TRBJ2-7 and V is TRBV12-5, with 8 positions matching TRBD1. This CDR3 spans 14 amino acids. Germline loops: CDR1 LGHNT, CDR2 FRNRAP. Unmatched junction bases numbered 9, after V lost 7 bases and J lost 4 bases. CDR3: CASAYDRGPYEQYF. CDR3 coding DNA: TGTGCTAGTGCCTATGACAGGGGCCCTTACGAGCAGTACTTC. The entire variable domain, with the rest obtained from reference TRBV12-5 and TRBJ2-7, is as follows: DARVTQTPRHKVTEMGQEVTMRCQPILGHNTVFWYRQTMMQGLELLAYFRNRAPLDDSGMPKDRFSAEMPDATLATLKIQPSEPRDSAVYFCASAYDRGPYEQYFGPGTRLTVT.

This clone was seen just once. This CDR3 is CASSPGMNSPLHF. The CDR3 bases are TGTGCCAGCAGCCCTGGGATGAATTCACCCCTCCACTTT. The rearrangement links TRBV7-3 to TRBJ1-6, with D unclear. This CDR3 contains 13 residues. Per the germline V gene, CDR1 is SGHTA and CDR2 is FQGTGA. Trimming shortened V by 5 bases and J by 7 bases, and 9 bases separated the two germline ends.

V and J are TRBV6-5 and TRBJ1-6; no reliable D call. Germline V gene data show CDR1 as MNHEY and CDR2 as SVGAGI. The CDR3 totals 15 residues. V lost 2 bases to trimming and J lost 7 bases, with 12 bases between them. The CDR3 protein is CASSYRIDGNSPLHF. The DNA of the CDR3 is TGTGCCAGCAGTTACCGTATCGATGGGAATTCACCCCTCCACTTT.

The rearrangement joins TRBV10-1 to TRBJ2-2, with a possible D match to TRBD2 (7 bases). The CDR3 totals 14 residues. The V gene lost 6 bases and the J gene lost 2 bases, with 10 bases spanning the gap. Per the germline V gene, CDR1 is WNHNN and CDR2 is SYGVQD (reference sequence). This CDR3 reads CASRGGVNTGELFF. The CDR3 DNA reads TGCGCCAGCAGAGGGGGGGTTAACACCGGGGAGCTGTTTTTT.

This clone has just a few counts. V is TRBV5-1 and J is TRBJ2-7; 7 positions agree with TRBD1. V shed 0 bases, J shed 0 bases, and the junction held 9 bases outside the gene matches. The CDR3 covers 17 residues. CDR1 SGHRS and CDR2 YFSETQ come from the germline V gene. The CDR3 nucleotides are TGCGCCAGCAGCTTGGATGGGCCGAGACAGGGCTCCTACGAGCAGTACTTC. Its translation is CASSLDGPRQGSYEQYF.

This clone was seen once. Written as DNA, the CDR3 is TGTGCCAGCTCACCACCGACGCTGGTAGATACGCAGTATTTT. Amino acids: CASSPPTLVDTQYF. The J gene is TRBJ2-3, the V gene TRBV18; D is uncertain. From germline, CDR1 is KGHSH and CDR2 LQKENI. This CDR3 has 14 residues. Trimming left V 0 bases short and J 5 bases short, with 9 bases between.

The chain joins TRBV7-2 to TRBJ2-7, with D perhaps matching TRBD2 (5 bases). CDR3 size: 15 residues. CDR1 SGHTA and CDR2 FQGNSA come from the germline V gene. The V end lost 1 base, the J end lost 5 bases, and 15 bases lay between the germline ends. The CDR3 sequence: CASSLVAGGGNEQYF. CDR3 bases: TGTGCCAGCAGCTTAGTTGCCGGTGGAGGCAACGAGCAGTACTTC.

In its sample, this clone was seen a few times. The V and J genes are TRBV29-1 and TRBJ1-1; TRBD1 agrees at 8 bases. The CDR3 extends over 13 amino acids. The germline V gene has CDR1 SQVTM and CDR2 ANQGSEA. V trimming: 2 bases; J trimming: 4 bases; junction bases outside the gene matches: 3. The CDR3 sequence: CSVETQGATEAFF. The CDR3 DNA sequence: TGCAGCGTTGAAACTCAGGGGGCCACTGAAGCTTTCTTT.